In its sample, the clone carrying this T cell receptor (beta chain) was seen once. Germline assignment: CDR1 MNHNY and CDR2 SVGAGI (reference sequence). The CDR3 has 11 residues. No cell sorting was done before RNA was extracted from the tissue. This non-tumor lung sample came from over 3 cm beyond the tumor edge. These data belong to a study of tumor and adjacent non-tumor tissue in lung cancer. Study overall: Aged roughly 31 to 80 years, patients included roughly ten men and 4 to 6 women with stage I to III disease.

TCRbeta libraries were built with three rounds of nested PCR, modified from ARM-PCR. TCRdb reanalysed the multiplex PCR reads using MiXCR and keeps one entry per CDR3 protein. The sample holds approximately 120,000 distinct CDR3 sequences, roughly two thirds seen once. This chain links TRBV6-6 with TRBJ2-7; D not certain. This receptor was taken from a man aged 55 to 70 with non-small cell lung cancer. Sequenced: distant non-tumor lung tissue. CDR3 amino acids: CANSYDREQYF. The CDR3 DNA sequence: TGTGCTAACAGTTACGACCGCGAGCAGTACTTC.